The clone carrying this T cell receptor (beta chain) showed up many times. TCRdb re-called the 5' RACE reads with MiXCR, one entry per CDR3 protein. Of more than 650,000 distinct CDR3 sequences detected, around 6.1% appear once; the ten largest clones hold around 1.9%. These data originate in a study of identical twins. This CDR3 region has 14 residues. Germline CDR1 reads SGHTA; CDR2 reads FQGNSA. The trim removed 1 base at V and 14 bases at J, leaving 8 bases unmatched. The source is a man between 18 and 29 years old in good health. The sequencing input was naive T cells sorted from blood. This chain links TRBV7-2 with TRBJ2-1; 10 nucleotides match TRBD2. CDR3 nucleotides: TGTGCCAGCAGCTTAGGGCTAGCGGGAGCCCCCAAGTTCTTC. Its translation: CASSLGLAGAPKFF.